The clone carrying this TCR beta chain has ten or more counts. Its antigen is not known. The data were obtained in a study of T-cell reconstitution after alpha-beta-depleted transplantation in children. General study results and limits: Among T cells one year after transplant, newly produced cells accounted for most counts and diversity. There were some patients whose high TCRbeta diversity at day 60 came from surviving recipient T cells and thymic progenitors. Expanded graft clones numbering several hundred reportedly gave rise to alpha-beta T cells about two months after transplant.

Preparation of the TCRbeta library involved a method that used unique molecular identifiers. TCRdb processed the PCR reads anew with MiXCR; each CDR3 protein has one entry. The sample holds over 150,000 distinct CDR3 sequences; 5.5% to 7% are singletons and the top ten take about 5.9%. This CDR3 spans 12 amino acids. Germline V gives CDR1 SQVTM, CDR2 ANQGSEA. V was clipped by 3 bases and J by 5 bases, with 10 bases between them. This chain joins TRBV29-1 and TRBJ2-5; D not certain. This sample comprised PBMCs, obtained before TCRalphabeta/CD19-depleted stem cell transplant. The origin of this receptor is a boy between 2 and 15 years old with acute lymphoblastic leukemia, due to receive a stem cell transplant. The CDR3 protein is CSVDFKGETQYF. In DNA, the CDR3 is TGCAGCGTTGATTTTAAGGGTGAGACCCAGTACTTC. The variable domain in full, with the rest retrieved from reference TRBV29-1 and TRBJ2-5, is SAVISQKPSRDICQRGTSLTIQCQVDSQVTMMFWYRQQPGQSLTLIATANQGSEATYESGFVIDKFPISRPNLTFSTLTVSNMSPEDSSIYLCSVDFKGETQYFGPGTRLLVL.